This T cell receptor beta chain was observed in a study of T cell responses to AZD1222 COVID-19 vaccine (dated by TCRdb to the early 2020s). About the investigation overall: A total of more than 230 trial participants underwent TCR sequencing, of whom 207 had received two doses of AZD1222 and approximately 26 had received two doses of the MenACWY control vaccine. Trial participants were enrolled by age into subgroups of 18-55, 56-69 and 70-plus years, and roughly 160, 29 and 62 TCR-sequenced participants, respectively, were included in these subgroups.

What the research found in general, with its limitations: Conclusions about previously exposed vaccinees are limited because only six or seven AZD1222 recipients were SARS-CoV-2 seropositive at baseline. No day 14 peak-response samples were available, so repertoires were characterized only after the peak T cell response. The 56-69-year group was small, and its depth increase did not reach significance, likely because of low power. Reportedly, almost half of the unique spike-specific TCRs recognized epitopes lying outside the regions that are mutated in the B.1.351 and B.1.1.7 variants. Participants were mostly white British, with more females than males. The authors suggested clonal diversity may have been underestimated. Spike-specific TCR breadth and depth rose significantly after two AZD1222 doses compared with day 0 and with MenACWY recipients. The whole spike protein was spanned by vaccine-associated CD4 TCRs, and dominant responses were seen in regions 160-218 and 743-854.

In the paper's terms, the time point label means: about 28 days (+/-7) after the second vaccine dose. AZD1222 recipients given second doses at about 4 weeks or at about 12 weeks were pooled, since spike-specific TCR depth and breadth were not found to differ between the two schedules. Vaccinee samples came from UK trials COV001 and COV002, including a single-blind randomized controlled phase 2/3 trial of AZD1222 (ChAdOx1 nCoV-19) in healthy adults. Trial participant PBMC samples were collected at day 0 and day 28 after the second dose for TCRbeta chain sequencing. The CDR3 regions of human TCRbeta chains were analyzed by immunosequencing. The source study handled its data this way. TCRs in the repertoires were matched against a reference library of SARS-CoV-2-specific TCRs that had been generated with the MIRA antigen-specificity platform. Breadth was defined as the fraction of unique TCRs that were SARS-CoV-2-associated, and depth was defined as the fraction of total T cells that were SARS-CoV-2-associated. Using the MIRA data, every spike-specific TCR was mapped to the spike region that the TCR reacted to and assigned to either a CD4 or a CD8 class. Log10-transformed breadth and depth values were compared by one-way ANOVA with Sidak's multiple comparisons tests. TCRdb provides this immuneACCESS table in a form limited to in-frame rearrangements. Some clones are lacking; in checked studies, under half of them reflect an unresolved V gene, and why the rest are absent is not known. V and J calls and clone size are copied from that table; D and trimming were computed from the DNA. The sample table records about 140,000 clones; approximately 92% of these occur just once. The ten largest clones represent approximately 3.8% of the sample.

Regarding this clone: Its antigen remains unidentified. No qualities accompany the bases; no much larger clone lies one base away.

V and J are trimmed by 0 bases and 4 bases, and the gene matches miss 9 bases of the junction. From cysteine to phenylalanine, the CDR3 is 17 amino acids long. Here the CDR3 DNA is all that survives: 51 bases in frame from base 1. For CDR1 and CDR2, the germline V gene (reference sequence) lists LNHNV and YYDKDF. This TCR was sampled from an adult who received the AZD1222 COVID-19 vaccine. Specimen: peripheral blood, collected 28 days after the second AZD1222 dose. The chain uses TRBV15 and TRBJ1-2; TRBD1 agrees with 9 junctional bases. CDR3 sequence: CATSRDGGTGPSYGYTF. The DNA is TGTGCCACCAGCAGAGATGGGGGGACAGGGCCTAGCTATGGCTACACCTTC.